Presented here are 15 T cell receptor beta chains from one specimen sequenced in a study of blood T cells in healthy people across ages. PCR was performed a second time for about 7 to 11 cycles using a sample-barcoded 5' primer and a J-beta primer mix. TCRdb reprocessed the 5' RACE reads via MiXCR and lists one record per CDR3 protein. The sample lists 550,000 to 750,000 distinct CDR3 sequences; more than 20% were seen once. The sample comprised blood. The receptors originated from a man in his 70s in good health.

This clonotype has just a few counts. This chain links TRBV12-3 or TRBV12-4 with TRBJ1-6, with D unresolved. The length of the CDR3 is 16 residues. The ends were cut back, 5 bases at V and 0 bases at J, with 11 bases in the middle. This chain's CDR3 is CASSVDLSSYNSPLHF. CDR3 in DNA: TGTGCCAGCAGTGTGGACCTTAGCTCCTATAATTCACCCCTCCACTTT.

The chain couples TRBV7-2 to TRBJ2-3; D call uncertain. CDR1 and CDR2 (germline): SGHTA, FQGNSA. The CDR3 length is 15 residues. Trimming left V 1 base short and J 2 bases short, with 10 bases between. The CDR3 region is CASSLGSNPTDTQYF. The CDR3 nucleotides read TGTGCCAGCAGCTTAGGTAGTAACCCCACAGATACGCAGTATTTT.

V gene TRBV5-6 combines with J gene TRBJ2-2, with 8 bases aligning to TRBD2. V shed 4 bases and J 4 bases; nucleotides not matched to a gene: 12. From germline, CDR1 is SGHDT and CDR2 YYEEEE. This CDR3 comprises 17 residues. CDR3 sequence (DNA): TGTGCCAGCAGCCCAGGGAGCGGGAGAGCGCTCACCGGGGAGCTGTTTTTT. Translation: CASSPGSGRALTGELFF.

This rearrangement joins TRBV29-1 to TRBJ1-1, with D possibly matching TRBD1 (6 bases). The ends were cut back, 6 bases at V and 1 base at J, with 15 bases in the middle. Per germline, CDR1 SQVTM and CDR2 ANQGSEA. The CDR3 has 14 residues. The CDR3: CSVATGTQNTEAFF. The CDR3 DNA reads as TGCAGCGTCGCGACCGGGACACAGAACACTGAAGCTTTCTTT.

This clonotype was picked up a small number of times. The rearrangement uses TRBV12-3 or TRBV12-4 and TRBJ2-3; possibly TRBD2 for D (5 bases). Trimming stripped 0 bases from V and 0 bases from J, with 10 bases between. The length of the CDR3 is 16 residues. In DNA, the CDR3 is TGTGCCAGCAGTTTAGCACGGGGAGCTAGCACAGATACGCAGTATTTT. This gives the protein CASSLARGASTDTQYF.

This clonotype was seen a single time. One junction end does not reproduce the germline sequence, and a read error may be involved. The CDR3 region has the DNA TGTGCCAGCAACTTATTTGGGGAGACCCAGTACTTC. Its translation: CASNLFGETQYF. The chain has TRBV7-2 and TRBJ2-5; no reliable D call. CDR3 length: 12 amino acids. CDR1 is SGHTA, CDR2 FQGNSA, per germline.

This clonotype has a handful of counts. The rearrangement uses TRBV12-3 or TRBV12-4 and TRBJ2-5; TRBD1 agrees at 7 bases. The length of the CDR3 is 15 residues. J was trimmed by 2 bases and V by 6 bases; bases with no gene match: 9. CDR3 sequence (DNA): TGTGCCAGCAGAAGTTTGAGGGGGCATCAAGAGACCCAGTACTTC. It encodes CASRSLRGHQETQYF.

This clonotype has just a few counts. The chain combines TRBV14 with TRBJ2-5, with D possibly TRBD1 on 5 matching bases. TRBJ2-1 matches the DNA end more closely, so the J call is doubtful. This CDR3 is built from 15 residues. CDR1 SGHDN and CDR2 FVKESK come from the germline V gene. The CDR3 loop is CASSQVIPGHNEQFF. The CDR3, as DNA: TGTGCCAGCAGCCAAGTGATCCCAGGGCACAATGAGCAGTTCTTC.

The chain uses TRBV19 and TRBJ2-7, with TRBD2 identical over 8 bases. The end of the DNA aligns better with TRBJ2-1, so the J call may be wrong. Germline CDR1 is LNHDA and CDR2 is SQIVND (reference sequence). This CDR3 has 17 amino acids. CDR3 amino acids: CASSPAPAGVFYNEQFF. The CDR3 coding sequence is TGTGCCAGTAGTCCCGCCCCAGCGGGAGTTTTCTACAATGAGCAGTTCTTC.

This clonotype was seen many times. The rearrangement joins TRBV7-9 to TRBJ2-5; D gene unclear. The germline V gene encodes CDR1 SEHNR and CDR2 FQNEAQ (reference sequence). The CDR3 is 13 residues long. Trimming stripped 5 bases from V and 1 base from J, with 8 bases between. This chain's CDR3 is CASSPHFQETQYF. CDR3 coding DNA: TGTGCCAGCAGCCCACACTTCCAAGAGACCCAGTACTTC.

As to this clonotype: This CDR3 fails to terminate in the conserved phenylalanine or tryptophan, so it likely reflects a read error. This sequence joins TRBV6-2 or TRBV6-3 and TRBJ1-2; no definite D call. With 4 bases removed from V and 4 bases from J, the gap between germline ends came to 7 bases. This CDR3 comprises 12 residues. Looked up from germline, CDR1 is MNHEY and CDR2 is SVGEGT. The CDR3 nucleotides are TGTGCCAGCAGTTCATCCATCTATGGCTACACCCTC. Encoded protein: CASSSSIYGYTL.

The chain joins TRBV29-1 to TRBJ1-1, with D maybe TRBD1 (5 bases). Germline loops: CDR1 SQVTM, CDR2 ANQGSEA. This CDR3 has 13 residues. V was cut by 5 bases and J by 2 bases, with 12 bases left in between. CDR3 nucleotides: TGCAGCGTTAGGCTTCAGGGAAACACTGAAGCTTTCTTT. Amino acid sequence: CSVRLQGNTEAFF.

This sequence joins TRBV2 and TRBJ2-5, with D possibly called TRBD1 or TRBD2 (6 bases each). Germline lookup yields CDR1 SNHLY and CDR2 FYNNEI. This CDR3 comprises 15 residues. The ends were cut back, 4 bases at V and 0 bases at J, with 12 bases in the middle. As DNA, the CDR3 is TGTGCCAGCAGTGTCCGGGGGCTCCACCAAGAGACCCAGTACTTC. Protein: CASSVRGLHQETQYF.

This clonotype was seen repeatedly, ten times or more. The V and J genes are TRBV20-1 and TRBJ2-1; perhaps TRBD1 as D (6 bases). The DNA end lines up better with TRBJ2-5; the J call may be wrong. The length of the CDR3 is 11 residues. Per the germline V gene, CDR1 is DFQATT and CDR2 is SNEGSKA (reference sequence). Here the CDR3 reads CSAQGSGTQYF. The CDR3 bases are TGCAGTGCCCAGGGGTCTGGGACCCAGTACTTC.

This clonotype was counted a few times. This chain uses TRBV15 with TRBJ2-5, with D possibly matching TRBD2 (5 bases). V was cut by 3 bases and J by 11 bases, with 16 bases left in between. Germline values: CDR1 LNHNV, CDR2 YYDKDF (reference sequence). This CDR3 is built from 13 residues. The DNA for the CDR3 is TGTGCCACCAGCAGCCTACAGACGGAGGAGCAGTACTTC. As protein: CATSSLQTEEQYF. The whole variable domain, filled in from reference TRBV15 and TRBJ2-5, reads DAMVIQNPRYQVTQFGKPVTLSCSQTLNHNVMYWYQQKSSQAPKLLFHYYDKDFNNEADTPDNFQSRRPNTSFCFLDIRSPGLGDTAMYLCATSSLQTEEQYFGPGTRLLVL.